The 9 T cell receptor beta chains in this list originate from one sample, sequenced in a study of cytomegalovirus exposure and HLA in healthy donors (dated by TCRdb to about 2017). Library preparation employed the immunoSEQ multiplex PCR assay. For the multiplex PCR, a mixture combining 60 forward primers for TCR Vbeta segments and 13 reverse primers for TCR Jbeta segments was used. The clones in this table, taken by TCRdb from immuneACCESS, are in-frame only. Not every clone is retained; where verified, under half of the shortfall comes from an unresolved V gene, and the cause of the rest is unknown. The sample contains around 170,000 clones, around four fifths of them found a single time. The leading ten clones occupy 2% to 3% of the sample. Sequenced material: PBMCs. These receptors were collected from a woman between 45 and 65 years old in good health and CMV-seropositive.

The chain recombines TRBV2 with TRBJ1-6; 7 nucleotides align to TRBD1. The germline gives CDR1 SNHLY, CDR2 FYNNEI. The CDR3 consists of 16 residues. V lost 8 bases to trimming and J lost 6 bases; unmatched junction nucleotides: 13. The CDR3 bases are TGTGCCAGCGGGGGCCTACCTTACAGGGGTAATTCACCCCTCCACTTT. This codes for CASGGLPYRGNSPLHF. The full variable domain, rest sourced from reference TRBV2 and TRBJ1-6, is EPEVTQTPSHQVTQMGQEVILRCVPISNHLYFYWYRQILGQKVEFLVSFYNNEISEKSEIFDDQFSVERPDGSNFTLKIRSTKLEDSAMYFCASGGLPYRGNSPLHFGNGTRLTVT.

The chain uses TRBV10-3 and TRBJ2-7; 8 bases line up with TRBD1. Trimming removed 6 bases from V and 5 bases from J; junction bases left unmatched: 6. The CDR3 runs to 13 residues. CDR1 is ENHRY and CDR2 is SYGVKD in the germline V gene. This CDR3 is CAIRTTGVDEQYF. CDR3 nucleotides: TGTGCCATCAGGACGACAGGGGTTGACGAGCAGTACTTC.

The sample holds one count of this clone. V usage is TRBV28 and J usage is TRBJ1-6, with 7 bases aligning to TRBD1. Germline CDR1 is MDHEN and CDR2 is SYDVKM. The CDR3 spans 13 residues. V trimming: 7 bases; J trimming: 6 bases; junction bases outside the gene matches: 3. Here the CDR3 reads CASTGQVNSPLHF. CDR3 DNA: TGTGCCAGCACCGGACAGGTTAATTCACCCCTCCACTTT.

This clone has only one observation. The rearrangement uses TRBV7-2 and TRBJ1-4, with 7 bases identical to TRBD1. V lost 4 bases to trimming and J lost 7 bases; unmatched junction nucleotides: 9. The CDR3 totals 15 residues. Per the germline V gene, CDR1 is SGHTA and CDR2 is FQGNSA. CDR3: CASSSQQGQGEKLFF. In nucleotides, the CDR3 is TGTGCCAGCAGCTCCCAACAGGGGCAGGGTGAAAAACTGTTTTTT.

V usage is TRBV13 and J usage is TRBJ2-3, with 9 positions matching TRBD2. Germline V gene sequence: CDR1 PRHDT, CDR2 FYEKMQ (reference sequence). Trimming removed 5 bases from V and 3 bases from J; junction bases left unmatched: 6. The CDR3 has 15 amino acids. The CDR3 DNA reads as TGTGCCAGCAGCGTGCGGGGGGGAGGGACAGATACGCAGTATTTT. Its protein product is CASSVRGGGTDTQYF.

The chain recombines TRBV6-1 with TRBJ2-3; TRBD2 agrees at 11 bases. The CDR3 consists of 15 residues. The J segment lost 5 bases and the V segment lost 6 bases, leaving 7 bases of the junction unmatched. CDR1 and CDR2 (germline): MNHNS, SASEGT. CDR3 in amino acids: CASRLAGGLGDTQYF. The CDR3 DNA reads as TGTGCCAGCAGATTAGCGGGGGGGTTGGGAGATACGCAGTATTTT.

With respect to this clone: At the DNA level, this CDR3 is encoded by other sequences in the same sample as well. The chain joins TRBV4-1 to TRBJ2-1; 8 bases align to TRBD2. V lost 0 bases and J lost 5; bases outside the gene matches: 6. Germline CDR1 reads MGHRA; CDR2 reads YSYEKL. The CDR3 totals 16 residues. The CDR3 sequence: CASSQDPSSGNNEQFF. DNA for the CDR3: TGCGCCAGCAGCCAAGATCCCAGTAGCGGGAACAATGAGCAGTTCTTC.

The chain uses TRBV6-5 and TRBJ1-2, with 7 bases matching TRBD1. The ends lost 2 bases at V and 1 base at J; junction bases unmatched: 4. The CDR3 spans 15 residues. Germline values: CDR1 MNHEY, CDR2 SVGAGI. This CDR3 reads CASSYRGTDNYGYTF. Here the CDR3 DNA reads TGTGCCAGCAGTTACCGTGGGACAGATAACTATGGCTACACCTTC.

The CDR3 reads CASSAPDRNTEAFF. The DNA for the CDR3 is TGTGCCAGCAGCGCCCCGGACAGGAACACTGAAGCTTTCTTT. The J gene is TRBJ1-1, the V gene TRBV7-9; weak D call: TRBD1 (6 bases). The V gene's germline CDR1 is SEHNR and CDR2 FQNEAQ (reference sequence). The CDR3 totals 14 residues. Trimming left V 5 bases short and J 1 base short, with 11 bases between.